This entry describes one T cell receptor (beta chain). In this sample, this clone turned up once. This clone's antigen is unknown. Base-call qualities are not available, and no considerably larger clone is one nucleotide away. The data were taken from a study of cytomegalovirus exposure and HLA in healthy donors (dated by TCRdb to the late 2010s). The study in broad terms: The approximately 710 repertoires of the first cohort and the roughly 110 validation repertoires were produced on the same platform, according to a later analysis. The study was designed to test whether signatures of past pathogen exposure could be identified by cataloging public T cell receptors. Besides the first cohort of 666 subjects, a separate validation cohort made up of 120 different subjects was used. To predict cytomegalovirus infection status, the study combined high-throughput TCR immunosequencing, statistical association of individual TCRs with disease status, and machine learning. Here is what the overall study found, with its caveats: In the study, around 160 TCR beta chains were listed as associated with cytomegalovirus. Subsequent analysis determined that TCRs grouped into clusters in the first cohort also showed a tendency toward co-occurrence across the 120 validation repertoires, and approximately 93% of cluster scores exceeded 0. All 120 or so repertoires were used to score co-occurrence in the validation cohort in a later analysis, because that analysis had no HLA typing for the cohort. In vitro tests confirmed that a few of the cytomegalovirus-associated TCR beta chains recognize cytomegalovirus antigens. The classifier was reported to diagnose cytomegalovirus status with high specificity and sensitivity in both the original and validation cohorts. Across donors, most TCR sequences were observed very rarely, whereas some public TCRs were present in many individuals. The authors suggested that the approach could potentially be extended to other disease states and immunological phenotypes.

Libraries were constructed by the immunoSEQ multiplex PCR assay. The original methods were these. A statistical classification framework was built for diagnosing cytomegalovirus status from the catalog of TCR beta chain sequences. TCRdb holds this immuneACCESS table with in-frame rearrangements only. Some clones are missing; in checked studies, unresolved V genes explain under half, and the rest has no known cause. V, J and clone size are those of that table, while D and trimming were read from the DNA. Within this sample are more than 300,000 clones, with roughly 88% of them counted one time only. Under 0.95% of the sample comes from the top ten. Looking up the germline V gene yields CDR1 SGHRS and CDR2 YFSETQ. The CDR3 numbers 15 residues from cysteine through phenylalanine. Just CDR3 DNA is preserved here, 45 bases in frame from base 1. For this chain, trimming is 1 base at the V end and 3 bases at the J end, and the number of junction bases without a gene match is 5.

The donors belonged to the validation cohort of over a hundred subjects, which was separate from the roughly 670-subject first cohort. Source material: PBMCs. This sequence originates from a woman between 18 and 30 years old in good health and CMV-seronegative. This chain is built from TRBV5-1 and TRBJ2-5; TRBD1 matches 8 bases in the middle. The CDR3 sequence is CASSLPTGGEETQYF. In nucleotides, the sequence is TGCGCCAGCAGCTTGCCAACAGGGGGAGAAGAGACCCAGTACTTC.